The T cell receptor beta chain described here comes from a study of T cells in Graves' hyperthyroidism and ophthalmopathy. General study findings and limits: Most clonotypes expanded in the thyroid (above 0.001) were also present in blood.

Thyroid ultrasound and orbital computed tomography, with clinical symptoms and serum thyroxine and TRAb, informed diagnoses. The V gene's germline CDR1 is DFQATT and CDR2 SNEGSKA (reference sequence). The CDR3 loop spans 15 amino acids. Using RNA transcripts as the source, TCR beta CDR3 regions were amplified. During a first-round RT-PCR of the TCR CDR3, the HTBI primer set was used. TCRdb analysed the multiplex PCR reads with MiXCR anew, one entry per CDR3 protein. This table has about 700,000 distinct CDR3 sequences, 14% appearing once. Of note for this clonotype: Its antigen is unknown.

The source material was blood. The receptor comes from a woman aged 18-30 years with Graves' hyperthyroidism. The chain combines TRBV20-1 with TRBJ2-7; D gene unclear. The CDR3 DNA sequence: TGCAGCGCTGAAGGACCGACTTCTACCTTCTACGAGCAGTACTTC. This gives the protein CSAEGPTSTFYEQYF.